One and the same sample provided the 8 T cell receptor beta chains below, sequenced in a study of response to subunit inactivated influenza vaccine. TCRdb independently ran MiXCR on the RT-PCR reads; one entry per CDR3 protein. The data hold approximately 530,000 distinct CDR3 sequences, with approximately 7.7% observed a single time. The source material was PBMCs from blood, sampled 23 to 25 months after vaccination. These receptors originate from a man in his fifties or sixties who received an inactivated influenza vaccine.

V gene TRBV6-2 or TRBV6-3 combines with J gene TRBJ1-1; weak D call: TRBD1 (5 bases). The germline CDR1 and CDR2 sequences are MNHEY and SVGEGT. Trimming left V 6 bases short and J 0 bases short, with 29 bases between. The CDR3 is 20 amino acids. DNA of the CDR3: TGTGCCAGCAGAAGCCGGGACTCTACTTTGGGATCAAGCATGAACACTGAAGCTTTCTTT. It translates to CASRSRDSTLGSSMNTEAFF.

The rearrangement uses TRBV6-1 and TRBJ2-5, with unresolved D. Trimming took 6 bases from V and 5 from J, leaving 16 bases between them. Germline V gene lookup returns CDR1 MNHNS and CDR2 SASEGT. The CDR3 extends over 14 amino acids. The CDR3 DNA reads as TGTGCCAGCAGAAGGACCGGCGCTGGGGAGACCCAGTACTTC. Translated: CASRRTGAGETQYF.

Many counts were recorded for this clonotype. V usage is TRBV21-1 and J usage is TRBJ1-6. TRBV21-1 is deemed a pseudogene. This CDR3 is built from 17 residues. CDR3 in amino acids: CASSTLPGGPHFQSLHF. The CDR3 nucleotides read TGTGCCAGCAGCACCCTTCCCGGAGGGCCTCACTTCCAGTCCCTCCACTTT.

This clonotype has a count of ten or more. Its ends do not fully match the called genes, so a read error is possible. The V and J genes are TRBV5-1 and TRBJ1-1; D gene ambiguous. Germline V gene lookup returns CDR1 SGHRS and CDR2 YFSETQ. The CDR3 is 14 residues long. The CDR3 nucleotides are TGTGCCAGCAGTTTAGGATGGGGGAACACTGAAGCTTTCTTT. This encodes CASSLGWGNTEAFF. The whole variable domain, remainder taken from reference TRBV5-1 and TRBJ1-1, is KAGVTQTPRYLIKTRGQQVTLSCSPISGHRSVSWYQQTPGQGLQFLFEYFSETQRNKGNFPGRFSGRQFSNSRSEMNVSTLELGDSALYLCASSLGWGNTEAFFGQGTRLTVV.

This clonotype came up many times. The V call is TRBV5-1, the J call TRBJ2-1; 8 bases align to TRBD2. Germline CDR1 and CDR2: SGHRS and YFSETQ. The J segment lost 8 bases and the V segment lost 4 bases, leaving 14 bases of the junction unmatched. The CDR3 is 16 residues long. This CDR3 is CASSPEAGVKSYEQFF. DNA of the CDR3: TGCGCCAGCAGCCCTGAAGCGGGAGTCAAGTCTTATGAGCAGTTCTTC.

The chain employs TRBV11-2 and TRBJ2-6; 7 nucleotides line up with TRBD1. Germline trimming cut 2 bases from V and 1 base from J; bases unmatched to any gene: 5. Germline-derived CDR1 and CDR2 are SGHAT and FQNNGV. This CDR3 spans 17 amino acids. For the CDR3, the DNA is TGTGCCAGCAGCTTAACCCTGACAGGGTCTGGGGCCAACGTCCTGACTTTC. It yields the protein CASSLTLTGSGANVLTF. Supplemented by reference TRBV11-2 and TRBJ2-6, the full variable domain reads EAGVAQSPRYKIIEKRQSVAFWCNPISGHATLYWYQQILGQGPKLLIQFQNNGVVDDSQLPKDRFSAERLKGVDSTLKIQPAKLEDSAVYLCASSLTLTGSGANVLTFGAGSRLTVL.

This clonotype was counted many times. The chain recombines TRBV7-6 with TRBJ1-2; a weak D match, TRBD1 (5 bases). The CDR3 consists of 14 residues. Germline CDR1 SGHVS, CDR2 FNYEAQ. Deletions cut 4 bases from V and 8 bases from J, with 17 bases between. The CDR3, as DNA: TGTGCCAGCAGCTCCGGGGGTGGCAGCAACGGCTACACCTTC. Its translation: CASSSGGGSNGYTF. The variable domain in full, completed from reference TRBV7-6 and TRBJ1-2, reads GAGVSQSPRYKVTKRGQDVALRCDPISGHVSLYWYRQALGQGPEFLTYFNYEAQQDKSGLPNDRFSAERPEGSISTLTIQRTEQRDSAMYRCASSSGGGSNGYTFGSGTRLTVV.

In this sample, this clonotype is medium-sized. The CDR3 here is CASSLGGGAPNEQFF. The CDR3 DNA reads TGTGCCAGCAGTTTAGGGGGTGGGGCCCCCAATGAGCAGTTCTTC. The chain recombines TRBV12-3 or TRBV12-4 with TRBJ2-1, with TRBD1 as a possible D gene (5 bases). The CDR3 is 15 amino acids. Between the trimmed V and J ends, which lost 1 base and 6 bases, there was a span of 13 bases.